The 3 T cell receptor beta chains in this list originate from one sample, sequenced in a study of T cell responses to AZD1222 COVID-19 vaccine. Measured with immunoSEQ multiplex PCR; TCRdb has only the in-frame clones, and not every one. The table lists 90,000 to 130,000 clones, around 81% of them singletons. The sequencing here drew on peripheral blood, taken on day 0 of AZD1222 vaccination. Receptor source: an adult in good health.

The chain is built from TRBV28 and TRBJ1-1; D gene uncertain. The V end was cut by 3 bases, the J end by 8 bases, with 10 bases between. Germline-derived CDR1 and CDR2 are MDHEN and SYDVKM. The CDR3 is made up of 12 amino acids. The CDR3 reads CASSLGWREAFF. The CDR3 DNA reads TGTGCCAGCAGTTTGGGGTGGAGGGAAGCTTTCTTT.

V usage is TRBV6-5 and J usage is TRBJ2-7; maybe TRBD1 (5 bases). The germline V gene has CDR1 MNHEY and CDR2 SVGAGI. The germline V and J ends were trimmed by 5 bases and 0 bases, with 11 bases remaining between them. The CDR3 is made up of 14 amino acids. The CDR3 sequence: CASSTRVSSYEQYF. The CDR3 region has the DNA TGTGCCAGCAGTACCAGGGTCTCCTCCTACGAGCAGTACTTC.

The chain recombines TRBV29-1 with TRBJ1-1; a weak D match, TRBD1 (5 bases). Trimming pared 1 base from V and 4 bases from J, leaving 10 bases between. This CDR3 is built from 13 residues. Germline loops: CDR1 SQVTM, CDR2 ANQGSEA. The CDR3 sequence: CSVEVGDGTEAFF. The CDR3 nucleotides are TGCAGCGTTGAAGTAGGGGACGGCACTGAAGCTTTCTTT.